This T cell receptor (beta chain) was sequenced for a study of T cell responses to AZD1222 COVID-19 vaccine. Study-level points and caveats: An increase in Spike-specific TCR breadth and depth was observed after two AZD1222 doses.

Remarks on this clone: Antigen specificity is unknown.

The assay was immunoSEQ multiplex PCR, and TCRdb's table has in-frame clones only and misses some. This table holds approximately 140,000 clones, 94% found once. Germline assignment: CDR1 SGHNT and CDR2 YYREEE (reference sequence). V lost 3 bases, J lost 2 bases, and 2 bases lay in between. The CDR3 extends over 11 amino acids. The input for sequencing was peripheral blood, taken on day 0 of AZD1222 vaccination. The J gene is TRBJ2-5, the V gene TRBV5-4; D remains ambiguous. This clonotype was obtained from an adult in good health. This CDR3 reads CASSSQETQYF. In DNA form, the CDR3 reads TGTGCCAGCAGCTCTCAAGAGACCCAGTACTTC. Combining the CDR3 with reference TRBV5-4 and TRBJ2-5 gives the whole variable domain ETGVTQSPTHLIKTRGQQVTLRCSSQSGHNTVSWYQQALGQGPQFIFQYYREEENGRGNFPPRFSGLQFPNYSSELNVNALELDDSALYLCASSSQETQYFGPGTRLLVL.